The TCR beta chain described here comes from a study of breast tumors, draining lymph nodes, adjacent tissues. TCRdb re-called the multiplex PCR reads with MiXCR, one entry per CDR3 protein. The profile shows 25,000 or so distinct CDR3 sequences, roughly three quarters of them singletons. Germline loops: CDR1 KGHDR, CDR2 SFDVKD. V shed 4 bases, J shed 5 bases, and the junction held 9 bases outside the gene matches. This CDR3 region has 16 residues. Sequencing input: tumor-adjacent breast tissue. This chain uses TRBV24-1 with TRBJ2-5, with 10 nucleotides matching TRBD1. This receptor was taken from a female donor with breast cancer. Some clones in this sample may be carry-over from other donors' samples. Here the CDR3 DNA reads TGTGCCACCAGTGACGTGGGGACAGGGGAGTTTGAGACCCAGTACTTC. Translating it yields CATSDVGTGEFETQYF.